These 12 T cell receptor beta chains share one sample of origin, sequenced in a study of blood T cell repertoires in COVID-19. Some clones are missing from TCRdb's copy, which holds only in-frame ones; the method was immunoSEQ multiplex PCR. The repertoire holds 330,000 or so clones, with 88% as singletons. The specimen sequenced was PBMCs or T cells enriched from blood (not recorded which). The receptors come from a woman aged 25 to 45 who had been exposed to COVID-19.

The gene calls are TRBV2 and TRBJ1-5; 8 nucleotides line up with TRBD1. CDR1 and CDR2 (germline): SNHLY, FYNNEI. V was pared by 6 bases and J by 4 bases, with 2 bases of the junction left unmatched. The CDR3 has 13 amino acids. The CDR3 DNA follows: TGTGCCAGCAGCACAGGGGGGAATCAGCCCCAGCATTTT. It translates to CASSTGGNQPQHF.

CDR3 coding DNA: TGTGCCAGCAGCACCAAGGGACTAGCGGACTACAATGAGCAGTTCTTC. Its translation is CASSTKGLADYNEQFF. The J gene is TRBJ2-1, the V gene TRBV3-1 (or the pseudogene TRBV3-2); 11 bases agree with TRBD2. Germline assignment: CDR1 LGHDT and CDR2 YNNKEL (reference sequence). V trimming: 5 bases; J trimming: 3 bases; junction bases outside the gene matches: 6. This CDR3 region has 16 residues.

The rearrangement links TRBV27 to TRBJ2-7, with TRBD2 matching over 10 bases. With 2 bases clipped from V and 2 bases from J, the junction kept 6 bases outside the gene matches. The CDR3 is 16 amino acids. Looked up from germline, CDR1 is MNHEY and CDR2 is SMNVEV (reference sequence). The CDR3 DNA reads TGTGCCAGCAGTTTAAGTTGGACTAGCGGAACCTACGAGCAGTACTTC. Translating it yields CASSLSWTSGTYEQYF.

The chain has TRBV6-5 and TRBJ1-1; no definite D call. The CDR3 has 13 amino acids. Deletions cut 4 bases from V and 1 base from J, with 7 bases between. From germline, CDR1 is MNHEY and CDR2 SVGAGI. The CDR3 here is CASSFKQNTEAFF. CDR3 coding DNA: TGTGCCAGCAGTTTTAAGCAGAACACTGAAGCTTTCTTT.

This clone was detected only once. The chain is built from TRBV30 and TRBJ2-7; the match to TRBD1 covers 7 bases. The CDR3 is made up of 14 amino acids. With V trimmed by 0 bases and J by 0 bases, 2 bases remained unmatched. Germline V lookup: CDR1 GTSNPN, CDR2 SVGIG (reference sequence). CDR3 nucleotide sequence: TGTGCCTGGAGTGTACGGGACAGCTCCTACGAGCAGTACTTC. It translates to CAWSVRDSSYEQYF.

CDR3 nucleotides: TGTGCCAGCAGCTTGACTAGCGCAGTACAAGAGACCCAGTACTTC. This codes for CASSLTSAVQETQYF. The chain has TRBV7-3 and TRBJ2-5; 8 positions agree with TRBD2. The trim removed 3 bases at V and 2 bases at J, leaving 5 bases unmatched. Germline V gives CDR1 SGHTA, CDR2 FQGTGA. The CDR3 is made up of 15 amino acids.

The rearrangement uses TRBV10-3 and TRBJ2-1, with 12 bases aligning to TRBD2. CDR1 is ENHRY, CDR2 SYGVKD, per germline. J was trimmed by 7 bases and V by 5 bases; bases with no gene match: 9. The CDR3 runs to 16 residues. The CDR3 is CAISPEGTSGRNEQFF. The CDR3 DNA follows: TGTGCCATCAGTCCCGAGGGGACTAGCGGGCGGAATGAGCAGTTCTTC.

The chain recombines TRBV24-1 with TRBJ2-3, with TRBD2 matching 11 bases. The germline V gene encodes CDR1 KGHDR and CDR2 SFDVKD. CDR3 size: 13 residues. Trimming at V came to 3 bases and at J to 14 bases, leaving 6 bases not matched to a gene. CDR3 sequence reads: CATSDGYSGRGYF. Written as DNA, the CDR3 is TGTGCCACCAGTGATGGATATAGCGGGAGGGGGTATTTT.

This sequence joins TRBV9 and TRBJ2-6, with no clear D. V lost 4 bases to trimming and J lost 4 bases, with 12 bases between them. Germline V gene sequence: CDR1 SGDLS, CDR2 YYNGEE. This CDR3 spans 15 amino acids. Here the CDR3 reads CASSPGGTGANVLTF. CDR3 bases: TGTGCCAGCAGCCCCGGCGGTACCGGGGCCAACGTCCTGACTTTC.

The chain recombines TRBV24-1 with TRBJ2-7; 10 nucleotides align to TRBD1. The germline CDR1 and CDR2 sequences are KGHDR and SFDVKD. Trimming removed 2 bases from V and 4 bases from J; junction bases left unmatched: 7. This CDR3 spans 16 amino acids. The CDR3 region has the DNA TGTGCCACCAGTGATTCCCGACAGGGGGCGTCTTACGAGCAGTACTTC. The encoded protein is CATSDSRQGASYEQYF.

The rearrangement uses TRBV7-3 and TRBJ1-1; 7 bases match TRBD1. Germline CDR1 and CDR2: SGHTA and FQGTGA. J lost 1 base, V lost 5 bases, and 4 bases had no gene match. This CDR3 spans 14 amino acids. The CDR3 is CASSPTGSNTEAFF. Here the CDR3 DNA reads TGTGCCAGCAGCCCGACAGGGTCGAACACTGAAGCTTTCTTT.

The rearrangement links TRBV28 to TRBJ2-7; a weak D match, TRBD1 (5 bases). CDR3 length: 13 amino acids. Trimming cost V 2 bases and J 5 bases, with 10 bases left between them. Germline CDR1 reads MDHEN; CDR2 reads SYDVKM. The CDR3 protein is CASSLRQGHEQYF. The CDR3 nucleotides read TGTGCCAGCAGTTTAAGGCAGGGCCACGAGCAGTACTTC.